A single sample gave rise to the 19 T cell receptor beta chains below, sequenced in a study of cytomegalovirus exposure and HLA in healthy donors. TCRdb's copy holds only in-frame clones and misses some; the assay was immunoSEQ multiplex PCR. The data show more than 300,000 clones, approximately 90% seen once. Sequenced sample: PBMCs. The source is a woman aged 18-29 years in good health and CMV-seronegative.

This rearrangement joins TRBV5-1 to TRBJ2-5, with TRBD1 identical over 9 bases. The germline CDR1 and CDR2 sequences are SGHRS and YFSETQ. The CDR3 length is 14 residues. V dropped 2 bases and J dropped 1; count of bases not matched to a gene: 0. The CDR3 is CASSLQGAQETQYF. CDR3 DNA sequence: TGCGCCAGCAGCTTACAGGGGGCCCAAGAGACCCAGTACTTC. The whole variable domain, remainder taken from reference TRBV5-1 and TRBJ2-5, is KAGVTQTPRYLIKTRGQQVTLSCSPISGHRSVSWYQQTPGQGLQFLFEYFSETQRNKGNFPGRFSGRQFSNSRSEMNVSTLELGDSALYLCASSLQGAQETQYFGPGTRLLVL.

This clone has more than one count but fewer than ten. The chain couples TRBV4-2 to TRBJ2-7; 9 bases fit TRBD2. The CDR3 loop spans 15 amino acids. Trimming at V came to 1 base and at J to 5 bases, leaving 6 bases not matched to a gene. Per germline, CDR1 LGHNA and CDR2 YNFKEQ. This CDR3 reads CASSQGLAGRNEQYF. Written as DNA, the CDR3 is TGTGCCAGCAGCCAAGGCCTAGCGGGAAGAAACGAGCAGTACTTC.

CDR3 sequence (DNA): TGTGCCAGCAGCTTGAGGAGGGGGGGCAGCCTCTCCTACGAGCAGTACTTC. Its translation: CASSLRRGGSLSYEQYF. J is TRBJ2-7 and V is TRBV5-4, with TRBD2 as a possible D gene (7 bases). The V and J ends lost 1 base and 0 bases respectively, with 17 bases between them. The germline gives CDR1 SGHNT, CDR2 YYREEE (reference sequence). This CDR3 comprises 17 residues.

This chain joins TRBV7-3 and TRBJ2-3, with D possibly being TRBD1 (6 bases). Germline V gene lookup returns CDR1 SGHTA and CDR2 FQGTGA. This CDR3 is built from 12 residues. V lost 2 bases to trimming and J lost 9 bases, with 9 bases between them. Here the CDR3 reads CASSLGQSTQYF. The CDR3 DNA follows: TGTGCCAGCAGCTTAGGACAGTCAACGCAGTATTTT.

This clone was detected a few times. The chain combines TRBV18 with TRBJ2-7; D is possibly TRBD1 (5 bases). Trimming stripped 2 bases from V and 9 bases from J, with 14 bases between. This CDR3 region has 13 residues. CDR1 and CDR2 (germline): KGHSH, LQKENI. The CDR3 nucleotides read TGTGCCAGCTCACCAACGGACACTCACGGGCAGTACTTC. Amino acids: CASSPTDTHGQYF.

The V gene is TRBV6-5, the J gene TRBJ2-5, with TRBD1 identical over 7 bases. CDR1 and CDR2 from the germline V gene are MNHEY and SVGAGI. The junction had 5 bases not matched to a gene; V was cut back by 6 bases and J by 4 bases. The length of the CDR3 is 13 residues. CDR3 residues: CASRLQGRETQYF. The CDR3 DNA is TGTGCCAGCAGGCTACAGGGGAGAGAGACCCAGTACTTC.

CDR3 nucleotides: TGTGCCAGCAGCTCCCCCCGACTAAAGAACACCGGGGAGCTGTTTTTT. Amino acids: CASSSPRLKNTGELFF. The V call is TRBV7-9, the J call TRBJ2-2, with TRBD2 as a possible D gene (5 bases). V lost 4 bases, J lost 1 base, and 13 bases lay in between. The length of the CDR3 is 16 residues. Germline lookup yields CDR1 SEHNR and CDR2 FQNEAQ (reference sequence).

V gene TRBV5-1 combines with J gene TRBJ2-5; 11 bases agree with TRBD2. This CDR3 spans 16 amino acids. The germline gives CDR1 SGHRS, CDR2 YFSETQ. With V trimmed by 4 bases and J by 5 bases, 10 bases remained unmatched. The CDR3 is CASSKGTSGIGETQYF. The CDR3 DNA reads TGCGCCAGCAGCAAAGGGACTAGCGGAATTGGGGAGACCCAGTACTTC.

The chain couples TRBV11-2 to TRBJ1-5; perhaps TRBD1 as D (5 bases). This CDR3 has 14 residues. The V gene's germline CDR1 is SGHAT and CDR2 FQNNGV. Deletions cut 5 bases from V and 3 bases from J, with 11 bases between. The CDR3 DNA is TGTGCCAGCAGCCCTGCGGGGGTCAATCAGCCCCAGCATTTT. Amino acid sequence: CASSPAGVNQPQHF.

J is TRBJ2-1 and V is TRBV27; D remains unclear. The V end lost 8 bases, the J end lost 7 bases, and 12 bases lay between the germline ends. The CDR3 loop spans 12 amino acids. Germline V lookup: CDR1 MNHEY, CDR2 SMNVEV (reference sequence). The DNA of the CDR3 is TGTGCCAGCTCTCGACCGGAGAATGAGCAGTTCTTC. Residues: CASSRPENEQFF.

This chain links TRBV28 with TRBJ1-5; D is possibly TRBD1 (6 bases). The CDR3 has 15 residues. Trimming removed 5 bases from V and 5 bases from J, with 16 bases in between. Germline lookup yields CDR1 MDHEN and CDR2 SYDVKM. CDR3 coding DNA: TGTGCCAGCAGTGCATACAGGGATACACATCAGCCCCAGCATTTT. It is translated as CASSAYRDTHQPQHF.

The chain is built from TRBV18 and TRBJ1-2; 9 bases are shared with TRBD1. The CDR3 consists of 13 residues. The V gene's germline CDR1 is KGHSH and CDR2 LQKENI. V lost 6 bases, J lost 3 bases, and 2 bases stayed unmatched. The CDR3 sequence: CASSGDRDYGYTF. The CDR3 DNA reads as TGTGCCAGCTCCGGGGACAGGGACTATGGCTACACCTTC.

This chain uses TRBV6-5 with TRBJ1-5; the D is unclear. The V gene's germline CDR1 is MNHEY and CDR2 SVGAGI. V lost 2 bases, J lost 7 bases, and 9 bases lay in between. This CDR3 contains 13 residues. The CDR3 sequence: CASSYTAGQPQHF. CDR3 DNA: TGTGCCAGCAGTTACACGGCGGGACAGCCCCAGCATTTT.

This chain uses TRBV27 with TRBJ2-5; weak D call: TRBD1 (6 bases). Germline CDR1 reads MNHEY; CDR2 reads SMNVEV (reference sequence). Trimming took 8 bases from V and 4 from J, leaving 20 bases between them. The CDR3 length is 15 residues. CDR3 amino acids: CASATWGPRGETQYF. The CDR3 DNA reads TGTGCCAGCGCTACCTGGGGGCCTAGAGGAGAGACCCAGTACTTC.

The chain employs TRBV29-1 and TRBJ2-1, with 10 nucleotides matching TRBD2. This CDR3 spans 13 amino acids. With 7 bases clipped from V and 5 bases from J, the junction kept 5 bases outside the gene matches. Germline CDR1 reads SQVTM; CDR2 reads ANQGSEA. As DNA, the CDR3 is TGCAGCGGAGCGGGAGGGGACCACAATGAGCAGTTCTTC. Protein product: CSGAGGDHNEQFF.

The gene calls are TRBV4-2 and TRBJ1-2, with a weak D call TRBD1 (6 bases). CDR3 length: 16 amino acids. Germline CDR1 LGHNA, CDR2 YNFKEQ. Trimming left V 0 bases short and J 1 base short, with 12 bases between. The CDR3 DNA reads TGTGCCAGCAGCCAAGAAAGGCAGGGGTTTAACTATGGCTACACCTTC. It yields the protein CASSQERQGFNYGYTF.

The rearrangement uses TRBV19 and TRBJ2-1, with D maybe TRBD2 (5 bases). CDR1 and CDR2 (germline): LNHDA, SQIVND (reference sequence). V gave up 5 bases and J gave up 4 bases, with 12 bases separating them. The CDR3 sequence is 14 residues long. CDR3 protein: CASSSGGLYNEQFF. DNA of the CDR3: TGTGCCAGTAGTTCCGGCGGACTTTACAATGAGCAGTTCTTC.

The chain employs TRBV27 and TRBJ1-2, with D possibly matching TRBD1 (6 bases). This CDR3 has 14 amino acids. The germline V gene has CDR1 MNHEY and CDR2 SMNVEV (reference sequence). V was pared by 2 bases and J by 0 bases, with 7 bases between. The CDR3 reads CASSLGDTNYGYTF. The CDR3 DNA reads TGTGCCAGCAGTTTAGGGGACACTAACTATGGCTACACCTTC.

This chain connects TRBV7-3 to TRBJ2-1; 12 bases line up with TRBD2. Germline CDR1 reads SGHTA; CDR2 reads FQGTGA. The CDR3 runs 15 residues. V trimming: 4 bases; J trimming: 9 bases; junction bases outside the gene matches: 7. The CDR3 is CASSSGLAGFTEQFF. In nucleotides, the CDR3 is TGTGCCAGCAGCTCGGGACTAGCGGGTTTCACTGAGCAGTTCTTC.